This is a list of T cell receptor beta chains from one sample in a study of T-cell memory formation after mild COVID-19. TCRdb reanalysed the 5' RACE reads using MiXCR and keeps one entry per CDR3 protein. The table has 400,000 to 500,000 distinct CDR3 sequences, 15% to 25% seen once. Sequenced: PBMCs or a T cell subset sorted from them (not recorded which). These receptors all stem from an adult woman who had mild COVID-19 (a few samples of this study predate the infection). Cell type and time point are not known. Each CDR3 is given with its conserved first and last residue. D genes are given only for firm matches. Clone size is stated in some rows and not others, as once, few, many or a class when expanded.

D gene: NA
clone size: few
CDR3 length: 14
J gene: TRBJ1-4
V gene: TRBV5-1
CDR3 protein: CASMKGATNEKLFF
CDR3 DNA: TGCGCCAGCATGAAGGGTGCAACTAATGAAAAACTGTTTTTT

D gene: NA
clone size: NA
CDR3 length: 15
J gene: TRBJ1-5
V gene: TRBV19
CDR3 protein: CASKTGARINQPQHF
CDR3 DNA: TGTGCCAGTAAAACAGGAGCCCGGATCAATCAGCCCCAGCATTTT

D gene: TRBD1
clone size: few
CDR3 length: 14
J gene: TRBJ2-7
V gene: TRBV11-1
CDR3 protein: CASSHWTGGYEQYF
CDR3 DNA: TGTGCCAGCAGCCACTGGACAGGGGGCTACGAGCAGTACTTC

D gene: NA
clone size: NA
CDR3 length: 14
J gene: TRBJ1-6
V gene: TRBV4-1
CDR3 protein: CASSQLPINSPLHF
CDR3 DNA: TGCGCCAGCAGCCAACTCCCCATCAATTCACCCCTCCACTTT

D gene: NA
clone size: NA
CDR3 length: 16
J gene: TRBJ2-3
V gene: TRBV4-2
CDR3 protein: CASSRLQGGPGDTQYF
CDR3 DNA: TGTGCCAGCAGCCGACTTCAGGGGGGGCCTGGGGATACGCAGTATTTT

D gene: TRBD2
clone size: NA
CDR3 length: 14
J gene: TRBJ2-1
V gene: TRBV12-3/TRBV12-4
CDR3 protein: CASSLALAGVGEFF
CDR3 DNA: TGTGCCAGCAGCCTAGCCCTGGCGGGGGTCGGGGAGTTCTTC

D gene: NA
clone size: NA
CDR3 length: 14
J gene: TRBJ2-3
V gene: TRBV24-1
CDR3 protein: CATSYLGSTNTQYF
CDR3 DNA: TGTGCCACCAGTTATCTTGGGTCGACGAATACGCAGTATTTT

D gene: NA
clone size: few
CDR3 length: 15
J gene: TRBJ2-3
V gene: TRBV29-1
CDR3 protein: CSVESTGSSTDTQYF
CDR3 DNA: TGCAGCGTGGAGAGCACAGGGTCTAGCACAGATACGCAGTATTTT

D gene: NA
clone size: NA
CDR3 length: 16
J gene: TRBJ1-3
V gene: TRBV7-3
CDR3 protein: CASSLSGIGTGNTIYF
CDR3 DNA: TGTGCCAGCAGCTTATCAGGGATAGGAACTGGAAACACCATATATTTT

D gene: TRBD2
clone size: few
CDR3 length: 18
J gene: TRBJ2-3
V gene: TRBV7-9
CDR3 protein: CASSLARGLAGPPNTQYF
CDR3 DNA: TGTGCCAGCAGCTTAGCCAGAGGACTAGCGGGACCTCCGAATACGCAGTATTTT

D gene: TRBD2
clone size: many
CDR3 length: 14
J gene: TRBJ2-3
V gene: TRBV5-5
CDR3 protein: CASSLGSGVGTQYF
CDR3 DNA: TGTGCCAGCAGCTTGGGTAGCGGGGTTGGGACGCAGTATTTT

D gene: TRBD1
clone size: NA
CDR3 length: 14
J gene: TRBJ1-1
V gene: TRBV18
CDR3 protein: CASSPLGQGGEAFF
CDR3 DNA: TGTGCCAGCTCGCCACTAGGACAGGGAGGTGAAGCTTTCTTT

D gene: NA
clone size: many
CDR3 length: 14
J gene: TRBJ2-7
V gene: TRBV4-1
CDR3 protein: CASSQEVGPREQYF
CDR3 DNA: TGCGCCAGCAGCCAAGAAGTAGGGCCCCGAGAGCAGTACTTC

D gene: TRBD1
clone size: few
CDR3 length: 14
J gene: TRBJ1-2
V gene: TRBV5-1
CDR3 protein: CASSVQGDNYGYTF
CDR3 DNA: TGCGCCAGCAGCGTACAGGGGGACAACTATGGCTACACCTTC

D gene: TRBD1
clone size: few
CDR3 length: 11
J gene: TRBJ1-2
V gene: TRBV29-1
CDR3 protein: CSAGQGYGYTF
CDR3 DNA: TGCAGCGCAGGACAGGGCTATGGCTACACCTTC

D gene: TRBD2
clone size: many
CDR3 length: 14
J gene: TRBJ2-5
V gene: TRBV7-2
CDR3 protein: CASSLSGRLETQYF
CDR3 DNA: TGTGCCAGCAGCCTCAGCGGGAGGTTGGAGACCCAGTACTTC

D gene: NA
clone size: few
CDR3 length: 14
J gene: TRBJ1-3
V gene: TRBV12-3/TRBV12-4
CDR3 protein: CASSLGQLGNTIYF
CDR3 DNA: TGTGCCAGCAGTTTAGGGCAGCTTGGAAACACCATATATTTT

D gene: TRBD1
clone size: few
CDR3 length: 14
J gene: TRBJ1-2
V gene: TRBV12-3/TRBV12-4
CDR3 protein: CASRRDRGTYGYTF
CDR3 DNA: TGTGCCAGCAGACGGGACAGGGGAACATATGGCTACACCTTC

D gene: NA
clone size: NA
CDR3 length: 15
J gene: TRBJ1-1
V gene: TRBV4-1
CDR3 protein: CASSRGRGLNTEAFF
CDR3 DNA: TGCGCCAGCAGCCGCGGGAGGGGTTTGAACACTGAAGCTTTCTTT

D gene: NA
clone size: NA
CDR3 length: 15
J gene: TRBJ1-1
V gene: TRBV3-1
CDR3 protein: CASSQPTTMNTEAFF
CDR3 DNA: TGTGCCAGCAGCCAACCGACGACGATGAACACTGAAGCTTTCTTT

D gene: NA
clone size: NA
CDR3 length: 13
J gene: TRBJ2-7
V gene: TRBV14
CDR3 protein: CASSWGWGGEQYF
CDR3 DNA: TGTGCCAGCTCTTGGGGTTGGGGAGGCGAGCAGTACTTC

D gene: NA
clone size: NA
CDR3 length: 15
J gene: TRBJ2-5
V gene: TRBV7-7
CDR3 protein: CASSLDTAGQETQYF
CDR3 DNA: TGTGCCAGCAGCTTAGATACGGCAGGGCAAGAGACCCAGTACTTC

D gene: TRBD1
clone size: few
CDR3 length: 16
J gene: TRBJ2-7
V gene: TRBV7-9
CDR3 protein: CASSLALGTGSYEQYF
CDR3 DNA: TGTGCCAGCAGCTTAGCCCTAGGGACAGGGAGTTACGAGCAGTACTTC

D gene: NA
clone size: NA
CDR3 length: 15
J gene: TRBJ1-6
V gene: TRBV4-1
CDR3 protein: CASSQDTGGNSPLHF
CDR3 DNA: TGCGCCAGCAGCCAAGATACTGGTGGCAATTCACCCCTCCACTTT

D gene: TRBD2
clone size: many
CDR3 length: 16
J gene: TRBJ2-1
V gene: TRBV5-1
CDR3 protein: CASSFSSGGPYNEQFF
CDR3 DNA: TGCGCCAGCAGCTTCTCTAGCGGGGGGCCGTACAATGAGCAGTTCTTC

D gene: NA
clone size: NA
CDR3 length: 13
J gene: TRBJ2-3
V gene: TRBV6-2/TRBV6-3
CDR3 protein: CATGAFSTDTQYF
CDR3 DNA: TGTGCCACGGGAGCGTTTAGCACAGATACGCAGTATTTT

D gene: NA
clone size: few
CDR3 length: 13
J gene: TRBJ2-7
V gene: TRBV29-1
CDR3 protein: CSVELGVGYEQYF
CDR3 DNA: TGCAGCGTTGAATTAGGGGTCGGCTACGAGCAGTACTTC

D gene: TRBD2
clone size: once
CDR3 length: 16
J gene: TRBJ2-3
V gene: TRBV27
CDR3 protein: CASSFALAGVTDTQYF
CDR3 DNA: TGTGCCAGCAGTTTCGCATTAGCGGGAGTCACAGATACGCAGTATTTT

D gene: TRBD2
clone size: many
CDR3 length: 13
J gene: TRBJ2-5
V gene: TRBV11-2
CDR3 protein: CASSLDPLAGEYF
CDR3 DNA: TGTGCCAGCAGCTTAGACCCCTTGGCGGGAGAGTACTTC

D gene: NA
clone size: few
CDR3 length: 15
J gene: TRBJ1-1
V gene: TRBV30
CDR3 protein: CAWSVRDGRWTEAFF
CDR3 DNA: TGTGCCTGGAGTGTACGCGATGGGAGGTGGACTGAAGCTTTCTTT

D gene: NA
clone size: few
CDR3 length: 16
J gene: TRBJ1-3
V gene: TRBV7-9
CDR3 protein: CASSLDSVTEVNTIYF
CDR3 DNA: TGTGCCAGCAGCTTAGACTCGGTGACAGAAGTAAACACCATATATTTT

D gene: NA
clone size: once
CDR3 length: 14
J gene: TRBJ2-3
V gene: TRBV6-1
CDR3 protein: CASSELWEVDTQYF
CDR3 DNA: TGTGCCAGCAGTGAACTATGGGAGGTAGATACGCAGTATTTT

D gene: NA
clone size: few
CDR3 length: 13
J gene: TRBJ2-2
V gene: TRBV20-1
CDR3 protein: CSAKRMNTGELFF
CDR3 DNA: TGCAGTGCAAAGCGGATGAACACCGGGGAGCTGTTTTTT

D gene: NA
clone size: few
CDR3 length: 16
J gene: TRBJ1-3
V gene: TRBV11-2
CDR3 protein: CASSSMGPISGNTIYF
CDR3 DNA: TGTGCCAGCAGCTCTATGGGACCGATCTCTGGAAACACCATATATTTT

D gene: NA
clone size: NA
CDR3 length: 16
J gene: TRBJ2-3
V gene: TRBV9
CDR3 protein: CASSAGEGGSTDTQYF
CDR3 DNA: TGTGCCAGCAGCGCAGGTGAGGGGGGGAGCACAGATACGCAGTATTTT

D gene: TRBD1
clone size: NA
CDR3 length: 21
J gene: TRBJ2-1
V gene: TRBV7-2
CDR3 protein: CASSLDLVDRFRGTGANEQFF
CDR3 DNA: TGTGCCAGCAGCTTAGACCTCGTGGACAGGTTTAGGGGGACAGGGGCGAATGAGCAGTTCTTC

D gene: NA
clone size: few
CDR3 length: 17
J gene: TRBJ1-3
V gene: TRBV12-3/TRBV12-4
CDR3 protein: CASSPDRIIDTGNTIYF
CDR3 DNA: TGTGCCAGCAGCCCCGACAGGATTATCGATACAGGAAACACCATATATTTT

D gene: TRBD1
clone size: NA
CDR3 length: 16
J gene: TRBJ2-2
V gene: TRBV24-1
CDR3 protein: CATSDSGQGNTGELFF
CDR3 DNA: TGTGCCACCAGTGATTCGGGACAGGGGAACACCGGGGAGCTGTTTTTT

D gene: NA
clone size: NA
CDR3 length: 14
J gene: TRBJ2-3
V gene: TRBV12-3/TRBV12-4
CDR3 protein: CASSLRGHTDTQYF
CDR3 DNA: TGTGCCAGCAGTTTACGCGGCCACACAGATACGCAGTATTTT

D gene: NA
clone size: NA
CDR3 length: 13
J gene: TRBJ1-1
V gene: TRBV7-3
CDR3 protein: CASSIRQGTEAFF
CDR3 DNA: TGTGCCAGCAGCATCCGTCAGGGGACTGAAGCTTTCTTT

D gene: TRBD2
clone size: few
CDR3 length: 16
J gene: TRBJ2-3
V gene: TRBV20-1
CDR3 protein: CSARDLAGSYTDTQYF
CDR3 DNA: TGCAGTGCTAGAGATCTAGCGGGGTCGTACACAGATACGCAGTATTTT

D gene: NA
clone size: few
CDR3 length: 14
J gene: TRBJ2-7
V gene: TRBV12-3/TRBV12-4
CDR3 protein: CASSPGTPAYEQYF
CDR3 DNA: TGTGCCAGCTCCCCTGGGACACCGGCCTACGAGCAGTACTTC

D gene: NA
clone size: few
CDR3 length: 14
J gene: TRBJ1-5
V gene: TRBV12-3/TRBV12-4
CDR3 protein: CASSYGLNLGAQHF
CDR3 DNA: TGTGCCAGCAGTTACGGTCTCAATCTGGGGGCCCAGCATTTT

D gene: TRBD1
clone size: few
CDR3 length: 15
J gene: TRBJ1-6
V gene: TRBV5-1
CDR3 protein: CASSSGTVLNSPLHF
CDR3 DNA: TGCGCCAGCAGCTCCGGGACAGTGTTAAATTCACCCCTCCACTTT

D gene: NA
clone size: NA
CDR3 length: 15
J gene: TRBJ1-2
V gene: TRBV7-9
CDR3 protein: CASSLAPGIYYGYTF
CDR3 DNA: TGTGCCAGCAGCTTAGCCCCGGGAATATACTATGGCTACACCTTC

D gene: NA
clone size: few
CDR3 length: 14
J gene: TRBJ1-5
V gene: TRBV5-4
CDR3 protein: CASSSGGNNQPQHF
CDR3 DNA: TGTGCCAGCAGCTCCGGGGGGAACAATCAGCCCCAGCATTTT

D gene: NA
clone size: few
CDR3 length: 13
J gene: TRBJ1-1
V gene: TRBV29-1
CDR3 protein: CSVMRRMNTEAFF
CDR3 DNA: TGCAGCGTAATGAGAAGAATGAACACTGAAGCTTTCTTT

D gene: NA
clone size: few
CDR3 length: 15
J gene: TRBJ1-5
V gene: TRBV3-1
CDR3 protein: CASSQGGGGNQPQHF
CDR3 DNA: TGTGCCAGCAGCCAAGGGGGTGGGGGCAATCAGCCCCAGCATTTT

D gene: NA
clone size: few
CDR3 length: 18
J gene: TRBJ1-2
V gene: TRBV15
CDR3 protein: CATSRDGWSVFGGYGYTF
CDR3 DNA: TGTGCCACCAGCAGAGATGGTTGGTCCGTCTTCGGGGGATATGGCTACACCTTC

D gene: NA
clone size: few
CDR3 length: 14
J gene: TRBJ2-3
V gene: TRBV4-2
CDR3 protein: CASSQVPASDTQYF
CDR3 DNA: TGTGCCAGCAGCCAAGTCCCGGCCTCAGATACGCAGTATTTT

D gene: NA
clone size: few
CDR3 length: 13
J gene: TRBJ1-1
V gene: TRBV6-2/TRBV6-3
CDR3 protein: CASTHGGGIEAFF
CDR3 DNA: TGTGCCAGCACCCACGGGGGAGGGATTGAAGCTTTCTTT

D gene: NA
clone size: NA
CDR3 length: 16
J gene: TRBJ1-6
V gene: TRBV4-2
CDR3 protein: CASSPSWNQGNSPLHF
CDR3 DNA: TGTGCCAGCAGCCCAAGTTGGAACCAGGGCAATTCACCCCTCCACTTT

D gene: TRBD2
clone size: NA
CDR3 length: 13
J gene: TRBJ2-1
V gene: TRBV18
CDR3 protein: CASSPERGAEQFF
CDR3 DNA: TGTGCCAGCTCACCGGAGCGGGGGGCCGAGCAGTTCTTC

D gene: TRBD2
clone size: NA
CDR3 length: 18
J gene: TRBJ2-5
V gene: TRBV14
CDR3 protein: CASSLNVGLAGGEETQYF
CDR3 DNA: TGTGCCAGCAGCCTTAATGTTGGACTAGCGGGAGGCGAAGAGACCCAGTACTTC

D gene: NA
clone size: few
CDR3 length: 16
J gene: TRBJ2-5
V gene: TRBV7-2
CDR3 protein: CASSLSTGKGEETQYF
CDR3 DNA: TGTGCCAGCAGCTTATCGACGGGTAAAGGGGAGGAGACCCAGTACTTC

D gene: NA
clone size: few
CDR3 length: 15
J gene: TRBJ2-1
V gene: TRBV7-2
CDR3 protein: CASSLGEPSYNEQFF
CDR3 DNA: TGTGCCAGCAGCTTGGGGGAACCATCCTACAATGAGCAGTTCTTC

D gene: TRBD2
clone size: few
CDR3 length: 17
J gene: TRBJ2-5
V gene: TRBV12-3/TRBV12-4
CDR3 protein: CASSSSMRGGGEETQYF
CDR3 DNA: TGTGCCAGCAGTTCCTCAATGCGGGGGGGCGGCGAAGAGACCCAGTACTTC

D gene: NA
clone size: NA
CDR3 length: 14
J gene: TRBJ1-6
V gene: TRBV7-2
CDR3 protein: CASRTGRTDSPLHF
CDR3 DNA: TGTGCCAGCAGGACGGGACGGACGGATTCACCCCTCCACTTT

D gene: NA
clone size: few
CDR3 length: 14
J gene: TRBJ2-5
V gene: TRBV12-3/TRBV12-4
CDR3 protein: CASSLDSHVETQYF
CDR3 DNA: TGTGCCAGCAGTTTAGATTCCCACGTGGAGACCCAGTACTTC